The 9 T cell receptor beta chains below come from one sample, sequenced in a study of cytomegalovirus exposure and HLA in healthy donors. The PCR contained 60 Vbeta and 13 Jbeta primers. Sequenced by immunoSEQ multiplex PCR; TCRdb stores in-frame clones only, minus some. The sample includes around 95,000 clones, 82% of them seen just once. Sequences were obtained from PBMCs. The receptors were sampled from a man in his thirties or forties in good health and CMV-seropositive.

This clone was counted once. As DNA, the CDR3 is TGTGCCAGCAGTCTATTCCGGGAATTTCAGCCCCAGCATTTT. Translated, it gives CASSLFREFQPQHF. The chain uses TRBV27 and TRBJ1-5; unclear D gene. CDR1 is MNHEY and CDR2 is SMNVEV in the germline V gene (reference sequence). The V end lost 5 bases, the J end lost 6 bases, and 14 bases lay between the germline ends. CDR3 length: 14 amino acids.

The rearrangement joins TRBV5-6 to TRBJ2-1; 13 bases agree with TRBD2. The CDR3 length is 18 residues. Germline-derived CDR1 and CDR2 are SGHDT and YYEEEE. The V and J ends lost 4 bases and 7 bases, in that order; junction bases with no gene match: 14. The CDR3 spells CASSSKPPLAGGFNEQFF. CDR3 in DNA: TGTGCCAGCAGCAGCAAACCCCCACTAGCGGGAGGGTTTAATGAGCAGTTCTTC.

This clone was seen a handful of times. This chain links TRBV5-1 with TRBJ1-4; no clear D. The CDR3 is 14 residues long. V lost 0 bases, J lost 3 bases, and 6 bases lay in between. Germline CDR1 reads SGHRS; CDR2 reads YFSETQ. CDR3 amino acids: CASSLVGANEKLFF. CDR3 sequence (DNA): TGCGCCAGCAGCTTGGTCGGGGCTAATGAAAAACTGTTTTTT.

For the CDR3, the DNA is TGTGCCAGCTCACGGGACCCCGGACAGACGACCACCGGGGAGCTGTTTTTT. It codes for CASSRDPGQTTTGELFF. V usage is TRBV18 and J usage is TRBJ2-2; weak D call: TRBD1 (6 bases). The CDR3 sequence is 17 residues long. Deletions cut 4 bases from V and 4 bases from J, with 19 bases between. Germline CDR1 KGHSH, CDR2 LQKENI.

The CDR3 region is CASSTQGSGNTIYF. CDR3 nucleotide sequence: TGTGCCAGCAGCACACAGGGCTCTGGAAACACCATATATTTT. The chain combines TRBV5-4 with TRBJ1-3, with D possibly being TRBD1 (6 bases). Trimming removed 4 bases from V and 0 bases from J, with 8 bases in between. The germline V gene has CDR1 SGHNT and CDR2 YYREEE (reference sequence). CDR3 length equals 14 residues. Full variable domain (rest looked up from reference TRBV5-4 and TRBJ1-3): ETGVTQSPTHLIKTRGQQVTLRCSSQSGHNTVSWYQQALGQGPQFIFQYYREEENGRGNFPPRFSGLQFPNYSSELNVNALELDDSALYLCASSTQGSGNTIYFGEGSWLTVV.

CDR3 loop: CASSLGQPGNTIYF. Written as DNA, the CDR3 is TGTGCCAGCAGCTTAGGACAGCCTGGAAACACCATATATTTT. The V and J genes are TRBV11-1 and TRBJ1-3; weak D call: TRBD1 (5 bases). The CDR3 is made up of 14 amino acids. Deletions cut 1 base from V and 2 bases from J, with 6 bases between. CDR1 and CDR2 from the germline V gene are SGHAT and FQDESV (reference sequence).

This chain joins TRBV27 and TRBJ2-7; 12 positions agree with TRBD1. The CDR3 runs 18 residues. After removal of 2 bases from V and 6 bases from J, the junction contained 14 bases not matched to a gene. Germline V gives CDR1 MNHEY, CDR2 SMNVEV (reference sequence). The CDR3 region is CASSLHRDRGLGIREQYF. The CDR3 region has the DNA TGTGCCAGCAGTTTACACCGGGACAGGGGGCTCGGAATACGCGAGCAGTACTTC.

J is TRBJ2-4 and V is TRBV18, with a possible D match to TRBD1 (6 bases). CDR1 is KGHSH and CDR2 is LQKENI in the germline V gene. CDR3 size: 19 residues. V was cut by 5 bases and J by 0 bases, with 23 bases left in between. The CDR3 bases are TGTGCCAGCTCATCCAATCCGGGACAACAACCTCTAGCCAAAAACATTCAGTACTTC. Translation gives CASSSNPGQQPLAKNIQYF.

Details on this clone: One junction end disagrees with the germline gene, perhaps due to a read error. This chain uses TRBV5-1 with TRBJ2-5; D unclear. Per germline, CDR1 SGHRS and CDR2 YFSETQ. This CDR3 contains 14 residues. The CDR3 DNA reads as TGCGCCAGCGGCTTGGGTCTTCTCCAAGAGACCCAGTACTTC. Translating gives CASGLGLLQETQYF.